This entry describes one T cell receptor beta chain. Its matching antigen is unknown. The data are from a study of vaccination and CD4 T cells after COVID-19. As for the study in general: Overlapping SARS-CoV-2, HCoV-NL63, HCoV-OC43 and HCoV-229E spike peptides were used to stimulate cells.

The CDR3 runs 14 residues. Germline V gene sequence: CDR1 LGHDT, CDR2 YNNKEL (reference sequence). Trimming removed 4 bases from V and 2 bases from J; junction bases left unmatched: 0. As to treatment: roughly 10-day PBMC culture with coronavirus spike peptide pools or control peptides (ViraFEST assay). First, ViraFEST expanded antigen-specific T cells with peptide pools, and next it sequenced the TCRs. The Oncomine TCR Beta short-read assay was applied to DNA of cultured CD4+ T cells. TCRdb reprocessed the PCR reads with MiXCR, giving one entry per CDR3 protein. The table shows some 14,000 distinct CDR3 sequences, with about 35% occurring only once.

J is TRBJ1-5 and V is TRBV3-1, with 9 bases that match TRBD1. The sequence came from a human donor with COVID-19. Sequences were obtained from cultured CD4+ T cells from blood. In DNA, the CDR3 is TGTGCCAGCAGCCGGACAGGGGGCAATCAGCCCCAGCATTTT. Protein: CASSRTGGNQPQHF.